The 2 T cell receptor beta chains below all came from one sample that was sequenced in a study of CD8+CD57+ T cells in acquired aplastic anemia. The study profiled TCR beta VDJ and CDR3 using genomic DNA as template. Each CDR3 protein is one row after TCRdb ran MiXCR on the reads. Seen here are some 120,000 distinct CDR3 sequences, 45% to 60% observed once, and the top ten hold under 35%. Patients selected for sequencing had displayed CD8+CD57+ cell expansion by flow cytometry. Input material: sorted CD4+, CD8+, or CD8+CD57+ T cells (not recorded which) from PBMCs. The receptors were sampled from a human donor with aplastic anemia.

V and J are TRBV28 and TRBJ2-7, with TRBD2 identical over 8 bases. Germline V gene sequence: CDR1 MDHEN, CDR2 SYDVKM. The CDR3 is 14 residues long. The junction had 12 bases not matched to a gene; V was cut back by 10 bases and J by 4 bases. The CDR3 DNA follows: TGTGCCACCGGCCCCGACGGGGGGGCTTACGAGCAGTACTTC. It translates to CATGPDGGAYEQYF.

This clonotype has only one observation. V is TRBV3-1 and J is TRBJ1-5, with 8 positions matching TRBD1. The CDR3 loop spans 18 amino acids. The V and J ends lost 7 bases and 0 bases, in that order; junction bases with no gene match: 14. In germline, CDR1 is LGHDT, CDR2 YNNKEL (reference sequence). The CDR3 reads CASTQSTGAYVSNQPQHF. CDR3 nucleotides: TGTGCCAGCACGCAGTCGACAGGGGCTTACGTTAGCAATCAGCCCCAGCATTTT.